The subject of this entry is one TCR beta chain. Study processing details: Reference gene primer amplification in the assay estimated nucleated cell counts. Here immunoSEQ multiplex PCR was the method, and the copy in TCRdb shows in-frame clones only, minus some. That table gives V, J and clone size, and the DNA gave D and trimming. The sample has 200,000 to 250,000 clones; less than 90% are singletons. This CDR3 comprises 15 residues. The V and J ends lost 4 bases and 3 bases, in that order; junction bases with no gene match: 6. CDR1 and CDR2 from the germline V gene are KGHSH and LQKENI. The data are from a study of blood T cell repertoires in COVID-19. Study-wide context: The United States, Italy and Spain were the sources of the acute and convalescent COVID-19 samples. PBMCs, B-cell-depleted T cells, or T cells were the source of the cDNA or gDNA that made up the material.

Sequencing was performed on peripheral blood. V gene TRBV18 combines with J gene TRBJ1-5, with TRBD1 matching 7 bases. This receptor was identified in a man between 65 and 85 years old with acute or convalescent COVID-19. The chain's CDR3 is CASSQGASVNQPQHF. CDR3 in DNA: TGTGCCAGCTCACAGGGGGCTAGCGTCAATCAGCCCCAGCATTTT.